The 20 T cell receptor beta chains given below trace back to one sample, sequenced in a study of control samples from healthy donors and cancer patients. Measured with immunoSEQ multiplex PCR; TCRdb has only the in-frame clones, and not every one. The table has about 100,000 clones, about 90% seen once; the top ten hold more than 15%. The specimen was blood. The receptor set was obtained from a woman aged 45-59 years in good health.

The chain uses TRBV24-1 and TRBJ2-3; D is ambiguous. Germline V gene data show CDR1 as KGHDR and CDR2 as SFDVKD. The CDR3 sequence is 15 residues long. Trimming removed 4 bases from V and 3 bases from J, with 13 bases in between. The DNA of the CDR3 is TGTGCCACCAGTGAGGGCAGTCGGTGGACAGATACGCAGTATTTT. The encoded protein is CATSEGSRWTDTQYF.

The chain employs TRBV5-4 and TRBJ2-1, with no clear D. Germline V gene data show CDR1 as SGHNT and CDR2 as YYREEE (reference sequence). The V gene lost 0 bases and the J gene lost 16 bases, with 14 bases spanning the gap. The CDR3 contains 12 residues. This chain's CDR3 is CASSLDSANPFF. CDR3 in DNA: TGTGCCAGCAGCTTGGATTCCGCGAATCCCTTCTTC. Combining the CDR3 with reference TRBV5-4 and TRBJ2-1 gives the whole variable domain ETGVTQSPTHLIKTRGQQVTLRCSSQSGHNTVSWYQQALGQGPQFIFQYYREEENGRGNFPPRFSGLQFPNYSSELNVNALELDDSALYLCASSLDSANPFFGPGTRLTVL.

The V and J genes are TRBV19 and TRBJ1-1; no firm D call. V lost 4 bases, J lost 6 bases, and 12 bases lay in between. CDR3 length: 13 amino acids. The V gene's germline CDR1 is LNHDA and CDR2 SQIVND (reference sequence). CDR3 coding DNA: TGTGCCAGTAGTAAGGAGGATCTCCCTGAAGCTTTCTTT. Translation gives CASSKEDLPEAFF.

DNA for the CDR3: TGTGCCAGTAGTGTTGAACTAGCGGGAGCCTACAATGAGCAGTTCTTC. Amino acids: CASSVELAGAYNEQFF. The V and J genes are TRBV19 and TRBJ2-1; the match to TRBD2 covers 11 bases. V dropped 5 bases and J dropped 2; count of bases not matched to a gene: 5. Germline lookup yields CDR1 LNHDA and CDR2 SQIVND (reference sequence). This CDR3 is built from 16 residues.

V gene TRBV7-3 combines with J gene TRBJ1-1, with unresolved D. The CDR3 totals 13 residues. The V and J ends lost 0 bases and 1 base respectively, with 3 bases between them. The germline V gene encodes CDR1 SGHTA and CDR2 FQGTGA. CDR3 nucleotide sequence: TGTGCCAGCAGCTTAACCCCGAACACTGAAGCTTTCTTT. This sequence encodes CASSLTPNTEAFF.

This clone appeared once. The chain couples TRBV7-2 to TRBJ2-1, with D unclear. Germline-derived CDR1 and CDR2 are SGHTA and FQGNSA. The germline V and J ends were trimmed by 1 base and 6 bases, with 7 bases remaining between them. The CDR3 has 13 residues. CDR3 protein: CASSLVVPNEQFF. The CDR3 DNA is TGTGCCAGCAGCTTAGTTGTGCCCAATGAGCAGTTCTTC.

The V gene is TRBV5-4, the J gene TRBJ1-4; D ambiguous. V shed 4 bases and J shed 8 bases, with 18 bases lying between them. Per the germline V gene, CDR1 is SGHNT and CDR2 is YYREEE (reference sequence). The CDR3 has 15 residues. CDR3 in amino acids: CASSPRAGGGEKLFF. The CDR3 coding sequence is TGTGCCAGCAGCCCCCGGGCAGGCGGTGGGGAAAAACTGTTTTTT.

This clone came up many times. CDR3 nucleotide sequence: TGTGCCAGCAGCCAGGGACTAGCGGGGGGTCTGGTGTATGAGCAGTTCTTC. This gives the protein CASSQGLAGGLVYEQFF. The chain has TRBV7-8 and TRBJ2-1; 15 nucleotides agree with TRBD2. The J segment lost 8 bases and the V segment lost 5 bases, leaving 10 bases of the junction unmatched. CDR1 is SGHVS, CDR2 FQNEAQ, per germline. The CDR3 covers 17 residues.

This chain connects TRBV29-1 to TRBJ2-5, with 8 bases aligning to TRBD1. This CDR3 contains 13 residues. Germline V CDR1 and CDR2: SQVTM, ANQGSEA. The V and J ends lost 7 bases and 2 bases, in that order; junction bases with no gene match: 6. Written as DNA, the CDR3 is TGCAGCGGAAACAGGGGGGAGCAAGAGACCCAGTACTTC. Translated: CSGNRGEQETQYF.

The chain recombines TRBV14 with TRBJ2-1; D unclear. The CDR3 is 13 residues long. V was cut by 2 bases and J by 4 bases, with 6 bases left in between. Looked up from germline, CDR1 is SGHDN and CDR2 is FVKESK. DNA of the CDR3: TGTGCCAGCAGCCAAATTTGGTACAATGAGCAGTTCTTC. This codes for CASSQIWYNEQFF.

The genes are TRBV14 and TRBJ2-1; no clear D gene. V was shortened by 2 bases and J by 8 bases, with 13 bases between the two germline ends. Germline CDR1 and CDR2: SGHDN and FVKESK. CDR3 length: 14 residues. CDR3 DNA sequence: TGTGCCAGCAGCCAACCAACCCCGGGCTATGAGCAGTTCTTC. Encoded protein: CASSQPTPGYEQFF.

CDR3 nucleotide sequence: TGTGCCAGCAGCCTGACAGGGGAAGGGGTGATGCAGCCCCAGCATTTT. Protein: CASSLTGEGVMQPQHF. The rearrangement links TRBV27 to TRBJ1-5; 8 positions agree with TRBD1. V lost 6 bases and J lost 7; bases outside the gene matches: 14. The germline CDR1 and CDR2 sequences are MNHEY and SMNVEV (reference sequence). The CDR3 totals 16 residues.

This clone was seen only once. The chain joins TRBV7-2 to TRBJ1-2, with 10 bases lining up with TRBD1. Germline CDR1 is SGHTA and CDR2 is FQGNSA. The V and J ends lost 3 bases and 2 bases, in that order; junction bases with no gene match: 3. The CDR3 has 15 amino acids. The CDR3 protein is CASSFQGQGNYGYTF. Written as DNA, the CDR3 is TGTGCCAGCAGCTTCCAGGGACAGGGGAACTATGGCTACACCTTC.

The count of this clone is one. The chain uses TRBV7-3 and TRBJ2-3; D unclear. Germline V CDR1 and CDR2: SGHTA, FQGTGA. The CDR3 consists of 14 residues. Trimming left V 3 bases short and J 0 bases short, with 7 bases between. As DNA, the CDR3 is TGTGCCAGCAGCTTGGGCGCCAGCACAGATACGCAGTATTTT. The encoded protein is CASSLGASTDTQYF.

Only one count was recorded for this clone. J is TRBJ1-5 and V is TRBV6-5; 7 bases fit TRBD1. V lost 7 bases and J lost 3; bases outside the gene matches: 9. The CDR3 is 15 amino acids. In germline, CDR1 is MNHEY, CDR2 SVGAGI. CDR3 loop: CASMFPGQYNQPQHF. CDR3 nucleotides: TGTGCCAGCATGTTTCCGGGACAGTACAATCAGCCCCAGCATTTT.

CDR3 amino acids: CASSHLDTQYF. CDR3 coding DNA: TGTGCCAGCAGCCATTTGGATACGCAGTATTTT. V usage is TRBV14 and J usage is TRBJ2-3; no clear D. The CDR3 covers 11 residues. V lost 3 bases and J 6 bases, leaving 4 bases between the germline ends. The germline gives CDR1 SGHDN, CDR2 FVKESK. Complete variable domain (other parts from reference TRBV14 and TRBJ2-3): EAGVTQFPSHSVIEKGQTVTLRCDPISGHDNLYWYRRVMGKEIKFLLHFVKESKQDESGMPNNRFLAERTGGTYSTLKVQPAELEDSGVYFCASSHLDTQYFGPGTRLTVL.

This rearrangement joins TRBV27 to TRBJ1-2, with 7 nucleotides matching TRBD1. In germline, CDR1 is MNHEY, CDR2 SMNVEV (reference sequence). After removal of 5 bases from V and 11 bases from J, the junction contained 11 bases not matched to a gene. CDR3 size: 13 residues. CDR3 sequence reads: CASSLPGTAIYTF. The CDR3 coding sequence is TGTGCCAGCAGTCTCCCCGGGACAGCCATTTACACCTTC.

The chain is built from TRBV5-8 and TRBJ1-5, with a weak D call TRBD1 (6 bases). There are 17 residues in the CDR3. With 5 bases removed from V and 4 bases from J, the gap between germline ends came to 22 bases. Germline V gene sequence: CDR1 SGHTS, CDR2 YDEGEE. The CDR3 spells CASRPAQGTKLNQPQHF. In DNA, the CDR3 is TGTGCCAGCAGACCAGCACAGGGAACGAAACTTAATCAGCCCCAGCATTTT.

The chain joins TRBV7-2 to TRBJ2-2, with D possibly TRBD1 on 6 matching bases. This CDR3 has 15 residues. Germline V gene sequence: CDR1 SGHTA, CDR2 FQGNSA. Trimming shortened V by 5 bases and J by 3 bases, and 13 bases separated the two germline ends. CDR3 sequence reads: CASSPLGQYTGELFF. The CDR3 nucleotides are TGTGCCAGCAGCCCCCTGGGACAATACACCGGGGAGCTGTTTTTT.

This rearrangement joins TRBV6-5 to TRBJ2-5; TRBD1 might be the D (6 bases). The length of the CDR3 is 15 residues. Trimming pared 5 bases from V and 0 bases from J, leaving 13 bases between. From germline, CDR1 is MNHEY and CDR2 SVGAGI. Here the CDR3 DNA reads TGTGCCAGCAGTAACCGGGACACAAACCAAGAGACCCAGTACTTC. It yields the protein CASSNRDTNQETQYF.